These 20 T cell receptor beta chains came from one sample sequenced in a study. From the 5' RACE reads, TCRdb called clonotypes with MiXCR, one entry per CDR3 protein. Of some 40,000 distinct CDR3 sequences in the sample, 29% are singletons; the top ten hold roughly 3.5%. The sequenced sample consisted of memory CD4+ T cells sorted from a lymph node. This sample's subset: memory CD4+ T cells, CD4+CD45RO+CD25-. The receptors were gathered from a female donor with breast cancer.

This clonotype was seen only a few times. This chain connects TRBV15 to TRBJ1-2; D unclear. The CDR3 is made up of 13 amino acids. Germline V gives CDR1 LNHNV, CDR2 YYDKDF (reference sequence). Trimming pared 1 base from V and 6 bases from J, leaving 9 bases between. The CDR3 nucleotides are TGTGCCACCAGCAGAGTCTCCGGGGATGGCTACACCTTC. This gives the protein CATSRVSGDGYTF.

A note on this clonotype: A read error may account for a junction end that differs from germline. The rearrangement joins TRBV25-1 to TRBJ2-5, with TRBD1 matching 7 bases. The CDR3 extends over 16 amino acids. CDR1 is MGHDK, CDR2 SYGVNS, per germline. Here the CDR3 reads CAGSELERGQRETQYF. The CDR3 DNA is TGTGCCGGCAGTGAATTAGAAAGGGGGCAGCGGGAGACCCAGTACTTC.

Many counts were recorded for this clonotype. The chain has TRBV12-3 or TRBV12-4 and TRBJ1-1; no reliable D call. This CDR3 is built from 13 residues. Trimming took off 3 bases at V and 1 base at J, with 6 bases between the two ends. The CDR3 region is CASSFPGNTEAFF. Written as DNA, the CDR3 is TGTGCCAGCAGTTTTCCGGGGAACACTGAAGCTTTCTTT.

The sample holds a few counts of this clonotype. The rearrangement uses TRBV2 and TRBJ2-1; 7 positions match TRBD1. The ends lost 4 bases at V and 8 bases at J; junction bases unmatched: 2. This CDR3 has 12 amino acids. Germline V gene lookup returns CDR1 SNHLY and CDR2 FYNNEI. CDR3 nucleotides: TGTGCCAGCAGTGCCGACAGGGATGAGCAGTTCTTC. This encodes CASSADRDEQFF.

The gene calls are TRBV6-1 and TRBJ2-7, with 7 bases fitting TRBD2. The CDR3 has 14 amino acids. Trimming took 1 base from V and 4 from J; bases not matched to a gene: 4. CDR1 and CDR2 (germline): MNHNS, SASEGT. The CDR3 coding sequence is TGTGCCAGCAGTGAAGTGGGGGGGTTGTACGAGCAGTACTTC. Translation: CASSEVGGLYEQYF.

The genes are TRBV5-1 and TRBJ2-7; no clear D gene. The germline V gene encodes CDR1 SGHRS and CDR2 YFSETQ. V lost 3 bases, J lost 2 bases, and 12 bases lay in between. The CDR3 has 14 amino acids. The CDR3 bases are TGCGCCAGCAGCTCCCGGACGGTAACCTACGAGCAGTACTTC. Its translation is CASSSRTVTYEQYF.

DNA for the CDR3: TGCGCCAGCAGCCGGACAGGCGATTGGGCAGATACGCAGTATTTT. It encodes CASSRTGDWADTQYF. The chain employs TRBV5-1 and TRBJ2-3, with 7 bases identical to TRBD1. The germline V gene encodes CDR1 SGHRS and CDR2 YFSETQ. The CDR3 length is 15 residues. Unmatched junction bases numbered 9, after V lost 4 bases and J lost 4 bases.

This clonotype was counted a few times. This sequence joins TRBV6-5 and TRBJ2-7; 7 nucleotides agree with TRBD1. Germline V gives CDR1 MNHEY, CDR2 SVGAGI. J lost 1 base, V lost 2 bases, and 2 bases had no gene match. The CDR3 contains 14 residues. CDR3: CASSYGDSSYEQYF. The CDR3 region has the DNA TGTGCCAGCAGTTACGGGGACAGTTCCTACGAGCAGTACTTC.

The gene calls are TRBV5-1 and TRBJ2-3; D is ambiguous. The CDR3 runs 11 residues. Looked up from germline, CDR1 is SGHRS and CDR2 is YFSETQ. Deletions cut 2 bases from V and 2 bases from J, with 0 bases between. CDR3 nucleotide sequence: TGCGCCAGCAGCTTCACAGATACGCAGTATTTT. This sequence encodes CASSFTDTQYF. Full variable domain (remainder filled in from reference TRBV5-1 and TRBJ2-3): KAGVTQTPRYLIKTRGQQVTLSCSPISGHRSVSWYQQTPGQGLQFLFEYFSETQRNKGNFPGRFSGRQFSNSRSEMNVSTLELGDSALYLCASSFTDTQYFGPGTRLTVL.

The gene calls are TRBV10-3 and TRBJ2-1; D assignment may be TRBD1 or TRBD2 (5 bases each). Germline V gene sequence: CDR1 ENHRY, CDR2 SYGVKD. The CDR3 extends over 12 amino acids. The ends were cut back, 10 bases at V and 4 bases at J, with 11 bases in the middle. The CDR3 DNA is TGTGCCACCGGGACGCAATACAATGAGCAGTTCTTC. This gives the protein CATGTQYNEQFF.

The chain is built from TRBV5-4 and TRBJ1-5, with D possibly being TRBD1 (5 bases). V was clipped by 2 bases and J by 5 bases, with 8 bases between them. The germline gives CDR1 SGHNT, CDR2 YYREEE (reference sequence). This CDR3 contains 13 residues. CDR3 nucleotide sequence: TGTGCCAGCAGCTTCGGGGCCGATCAGCCCCAGCATTTT. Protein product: CASSFGADQPQHF.

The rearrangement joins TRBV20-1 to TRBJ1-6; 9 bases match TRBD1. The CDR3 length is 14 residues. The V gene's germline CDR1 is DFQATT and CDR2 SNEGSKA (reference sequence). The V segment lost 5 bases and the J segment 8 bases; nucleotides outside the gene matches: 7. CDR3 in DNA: TGCAGTGCTGCTCCGGGACAGGGTGATTCACCCCTCCACTTT. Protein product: CSAAPGQGDSPLHF.

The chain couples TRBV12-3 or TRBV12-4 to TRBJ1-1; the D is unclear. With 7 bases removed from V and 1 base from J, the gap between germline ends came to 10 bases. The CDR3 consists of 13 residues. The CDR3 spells CASILGWNTEAFF. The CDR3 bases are TGTGCCAGCATCTTGGGTTGGAACACTGAAGCTTTCTTT.

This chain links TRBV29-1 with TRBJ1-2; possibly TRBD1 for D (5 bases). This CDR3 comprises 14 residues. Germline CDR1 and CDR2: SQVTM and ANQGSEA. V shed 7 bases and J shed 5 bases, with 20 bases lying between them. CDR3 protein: CSAGGGDGGYGYTF. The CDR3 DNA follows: TGCAGCGCGGGCGGCGGCGACGGGGGATATGGCTACACCTTC.

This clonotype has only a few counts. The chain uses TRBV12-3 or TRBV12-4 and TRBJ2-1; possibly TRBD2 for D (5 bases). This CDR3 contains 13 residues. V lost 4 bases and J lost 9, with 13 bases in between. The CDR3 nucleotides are TGTGCCAGCAGTTACTATAGCGTCCCTGAGCAGTTCTTC. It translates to CASSYYSVPEQFF.

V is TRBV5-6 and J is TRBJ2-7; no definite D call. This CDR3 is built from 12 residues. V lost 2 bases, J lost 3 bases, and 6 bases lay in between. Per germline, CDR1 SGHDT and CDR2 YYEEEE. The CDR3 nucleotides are TGTGCCAGCAGCTTAATGAGCTACGAGCAGTACTTC. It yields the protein CASSLMSYEQYF.

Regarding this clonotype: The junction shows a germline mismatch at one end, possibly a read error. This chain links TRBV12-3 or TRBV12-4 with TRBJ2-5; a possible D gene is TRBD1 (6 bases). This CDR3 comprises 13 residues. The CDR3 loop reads CASSFSGQGTQYF. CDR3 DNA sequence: TGTGCCAGCAGTTTTTCGGGACAAGGGACCCAGTACTTC.

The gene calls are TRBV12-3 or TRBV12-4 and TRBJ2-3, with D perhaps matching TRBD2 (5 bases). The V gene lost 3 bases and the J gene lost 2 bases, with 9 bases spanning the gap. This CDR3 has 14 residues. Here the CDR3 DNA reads TGTGCCAGCAGTTTGGGAGACAACACAGATACGCAGTATTTT. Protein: CASSLGDNTDTQYF.

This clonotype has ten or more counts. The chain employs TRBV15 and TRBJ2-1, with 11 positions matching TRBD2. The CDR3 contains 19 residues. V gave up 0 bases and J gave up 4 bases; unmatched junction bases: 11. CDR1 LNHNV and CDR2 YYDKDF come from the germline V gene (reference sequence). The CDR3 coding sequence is TGTGCCACCAGCAGAGATGTAGCGGGAGGGCCAGGGGAATACAATGAGCAGTTCTTC. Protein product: CATSRDVAGGPGEYNEQFF.

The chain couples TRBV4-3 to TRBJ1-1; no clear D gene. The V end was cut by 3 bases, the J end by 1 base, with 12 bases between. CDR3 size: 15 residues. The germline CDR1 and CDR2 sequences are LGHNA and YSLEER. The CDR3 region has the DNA TGCGCCAGCAGCCAGTTTGGATCGGGGAACACTGAAGCTTTCTTT. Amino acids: CASSQFGSGNTEAFF.